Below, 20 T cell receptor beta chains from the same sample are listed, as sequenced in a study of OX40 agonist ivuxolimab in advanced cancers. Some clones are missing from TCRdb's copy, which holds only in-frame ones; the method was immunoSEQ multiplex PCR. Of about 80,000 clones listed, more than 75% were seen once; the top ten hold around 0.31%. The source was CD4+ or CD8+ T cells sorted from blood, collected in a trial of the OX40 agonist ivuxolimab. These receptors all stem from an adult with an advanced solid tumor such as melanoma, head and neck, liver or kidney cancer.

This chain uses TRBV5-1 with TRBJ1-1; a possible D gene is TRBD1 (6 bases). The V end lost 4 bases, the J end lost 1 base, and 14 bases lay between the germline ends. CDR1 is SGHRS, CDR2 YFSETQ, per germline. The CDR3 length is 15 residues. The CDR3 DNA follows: TGCGCCAGCAGCACACCAGGGGCTACGAACACTGAAGCTTTCTTT. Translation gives CASSTPGATNTEAFF.

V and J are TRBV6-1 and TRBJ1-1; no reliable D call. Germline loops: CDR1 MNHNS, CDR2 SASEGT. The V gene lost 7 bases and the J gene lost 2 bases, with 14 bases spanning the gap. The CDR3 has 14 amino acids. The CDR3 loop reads CASKVNEGNTEAFF. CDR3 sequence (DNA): TGTGCCAGCAAGGTAAATGAAGGAAACACTGAAGCTTTCTTT.

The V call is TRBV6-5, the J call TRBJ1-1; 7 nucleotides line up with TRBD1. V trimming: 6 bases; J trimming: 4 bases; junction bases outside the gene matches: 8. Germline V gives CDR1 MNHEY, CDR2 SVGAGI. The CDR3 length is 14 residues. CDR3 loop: CASRHPGQSTEAFF. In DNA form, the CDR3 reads TGTGCCAGCAGGCATCCGGGACAGAGCACTGAAGCTTTCTTT.

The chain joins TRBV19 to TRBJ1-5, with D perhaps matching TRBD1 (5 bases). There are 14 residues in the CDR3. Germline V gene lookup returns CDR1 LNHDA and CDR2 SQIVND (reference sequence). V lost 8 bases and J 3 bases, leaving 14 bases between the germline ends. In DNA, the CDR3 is TGTGCCAGTGTGAAGGGGTTTCACAATCAGCCCCAGCATTTT. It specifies CASVKGFHNQPQHF.

The DNA for the CDR3 is TGTGCCAGCAGCAAGGAGGGCAGGGCTTTTTACGAGCAGTACTTC. It specifies CASSKEGRAFYEQYF. The rearrangement uses TRBV5-4 and TRBJ2-7, with D possibly matching TRBD2 (6 bases). This CDR3 contains 15 residues. Germline values: CDR1 SGHNT, CDR2 YYREEE (reference sequence). V dropped 4 bases and J dropped 4 bases, with 18 bases sitting between them.

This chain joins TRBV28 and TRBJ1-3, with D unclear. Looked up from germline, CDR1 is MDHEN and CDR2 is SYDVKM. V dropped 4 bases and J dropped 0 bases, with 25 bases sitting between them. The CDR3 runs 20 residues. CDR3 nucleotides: TGTGCCAGCAGTTCCCCCTTCGGGCCAAGGTTATCGTTCTCTGGAAACACCATATATTTT. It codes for CASSSPFGPRLSFSGNTIYF.

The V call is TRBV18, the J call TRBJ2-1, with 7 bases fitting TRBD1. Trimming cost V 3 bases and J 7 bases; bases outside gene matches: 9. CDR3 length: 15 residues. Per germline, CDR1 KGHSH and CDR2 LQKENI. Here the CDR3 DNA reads TGTGCCAGCTCACCCCATTTGGGCAGGGGGAATGAGCAGTTCTTC. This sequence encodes CASSPHLGRGNEQFF. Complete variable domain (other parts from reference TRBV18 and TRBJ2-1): NAGVMQNPRHLVRRRGQEARLRCSPMKGHSHVYWYRQLPEEGLKFMVYLQKENIIDESGMPKERFSAEFPKEGPSILRIQQVVRGDSAAYFCASSPHLGRGNEQFFGPGTRLTVL.

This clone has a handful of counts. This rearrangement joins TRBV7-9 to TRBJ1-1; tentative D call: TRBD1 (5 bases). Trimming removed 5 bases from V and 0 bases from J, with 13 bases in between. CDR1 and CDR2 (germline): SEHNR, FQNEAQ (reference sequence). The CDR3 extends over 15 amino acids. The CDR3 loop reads CASSTPAGLNTEAFF. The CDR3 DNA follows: TGTGCCAGCAGCACCCCCGCAGGGTTGAACACTGAAGCTTTCTTT.

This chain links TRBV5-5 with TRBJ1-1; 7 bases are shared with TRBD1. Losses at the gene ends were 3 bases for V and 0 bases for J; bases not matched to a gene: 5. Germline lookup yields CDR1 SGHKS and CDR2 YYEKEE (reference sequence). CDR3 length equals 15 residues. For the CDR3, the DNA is TGTGCCAGCAGCTATTACAGGGGAGTGAACACTGAAGCTTTCTTT. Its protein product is CASSYYRGVNTEAFF.

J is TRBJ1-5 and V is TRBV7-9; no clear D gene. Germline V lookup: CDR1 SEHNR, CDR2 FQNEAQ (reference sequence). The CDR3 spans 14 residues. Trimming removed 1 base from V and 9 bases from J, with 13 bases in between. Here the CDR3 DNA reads TGTGCCAGCAGCTTAGAAGGGAACCTCGGGCCCCAGCATTTT. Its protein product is CASSLEGNLGPQHF.

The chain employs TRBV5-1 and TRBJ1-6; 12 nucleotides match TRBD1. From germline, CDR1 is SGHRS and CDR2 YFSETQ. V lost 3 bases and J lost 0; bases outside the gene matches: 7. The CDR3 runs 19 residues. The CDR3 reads CASSSTGTGGFSYNSPLHF. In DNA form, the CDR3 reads TGCGCCAGCAGCTCAACCGGGACAGGGGGCTTCTCCTATAATTCACCCCTCCACTTT.

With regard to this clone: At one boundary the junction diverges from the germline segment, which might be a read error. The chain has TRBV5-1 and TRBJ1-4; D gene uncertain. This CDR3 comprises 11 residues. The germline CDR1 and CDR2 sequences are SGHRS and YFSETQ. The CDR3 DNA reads TGTGCCAGCAGCCTGGGGGAAAAACTGTTTTTT. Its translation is CASSLGEKLFF.

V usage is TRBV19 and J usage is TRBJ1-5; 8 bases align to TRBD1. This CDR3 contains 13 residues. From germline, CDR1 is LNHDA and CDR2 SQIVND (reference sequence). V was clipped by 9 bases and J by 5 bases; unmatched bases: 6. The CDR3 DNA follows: TGTGCCAGCCGGGACAGGAGAGATCAGCCCCAGCATTTT. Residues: CASRDRRDQPQHF.

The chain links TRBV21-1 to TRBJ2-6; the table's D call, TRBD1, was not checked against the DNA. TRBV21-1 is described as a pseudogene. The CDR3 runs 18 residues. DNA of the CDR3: TGTGCCAGCAGCCCTAGGACAGGGGCGTTCTCAGGGGCCAACGTCCTGACTTTC. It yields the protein CASSPRTGAFSGANVLTF.

The chain's CDR3 is CASGRPREKLFF. The CDR3 DNA reads as TGTGCCAGCGGGCGACCTAGGGAAAAACTGTTTTTT. The rearrangement uses TRBV6-1 and TRBJ1-4; no clear D. Germline CDR1 is MNHNS and CDR2 is SASEGT. The CDR3 covers 12 residues. Trimming cost V 8 bases and J 8 bases, with 12 bases left between them.

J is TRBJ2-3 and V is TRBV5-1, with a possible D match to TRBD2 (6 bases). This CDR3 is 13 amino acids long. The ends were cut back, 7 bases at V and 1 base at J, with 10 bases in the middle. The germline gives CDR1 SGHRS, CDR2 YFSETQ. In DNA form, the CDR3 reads TGCGCCAGCGATAGCGGAGGCACAGATACGCAGTATTTT. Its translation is CASDSGGTDTQYF.

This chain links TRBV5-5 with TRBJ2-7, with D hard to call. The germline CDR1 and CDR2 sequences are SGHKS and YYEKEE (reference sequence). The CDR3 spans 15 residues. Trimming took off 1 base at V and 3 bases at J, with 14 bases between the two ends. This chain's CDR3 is CASSLTIDGYYEQYF. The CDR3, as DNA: TGTGCCAGCAGCTTGACAATTGACGGCTACTACGAGCAGTACTTC.

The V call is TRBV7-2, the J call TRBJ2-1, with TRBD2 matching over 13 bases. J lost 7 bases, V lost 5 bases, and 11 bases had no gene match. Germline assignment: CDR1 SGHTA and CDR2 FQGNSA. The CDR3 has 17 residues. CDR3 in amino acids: CASSKPGLAGSGNEQFF. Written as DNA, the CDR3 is TGTGCCAGCAGCAAACCGGGACTAGCGGGGTCCGGAAATGAGCAGTTCTTC.

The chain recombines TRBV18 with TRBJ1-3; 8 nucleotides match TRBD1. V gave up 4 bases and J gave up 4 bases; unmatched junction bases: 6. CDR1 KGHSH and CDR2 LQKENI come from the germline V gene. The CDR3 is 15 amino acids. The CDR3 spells CASSQTGAVGNTIYF. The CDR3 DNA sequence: TGTGCCAGCTCACAGACAGGGGCGGTCGGAAACACCATATATTTT.

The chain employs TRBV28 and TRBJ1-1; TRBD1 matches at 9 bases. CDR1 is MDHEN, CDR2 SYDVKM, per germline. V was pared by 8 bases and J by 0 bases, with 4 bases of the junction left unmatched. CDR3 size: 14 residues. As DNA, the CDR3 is TGTGCCAGCGCAGGGACAGGGCTGAACACTGAAGCTTTCTTT. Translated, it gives CASAGTGLNTEAFF. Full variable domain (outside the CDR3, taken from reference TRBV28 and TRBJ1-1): DVKVTQSSRYLVKRTGEKVFLECVQDMDHENMFWYRQDPGLGLRLIYFSYDVKMKEKGDIPEGYSVSREKKERFSLILESASTNQTSMYLCASAGTGLNTEAFFGQGTRLTVV.